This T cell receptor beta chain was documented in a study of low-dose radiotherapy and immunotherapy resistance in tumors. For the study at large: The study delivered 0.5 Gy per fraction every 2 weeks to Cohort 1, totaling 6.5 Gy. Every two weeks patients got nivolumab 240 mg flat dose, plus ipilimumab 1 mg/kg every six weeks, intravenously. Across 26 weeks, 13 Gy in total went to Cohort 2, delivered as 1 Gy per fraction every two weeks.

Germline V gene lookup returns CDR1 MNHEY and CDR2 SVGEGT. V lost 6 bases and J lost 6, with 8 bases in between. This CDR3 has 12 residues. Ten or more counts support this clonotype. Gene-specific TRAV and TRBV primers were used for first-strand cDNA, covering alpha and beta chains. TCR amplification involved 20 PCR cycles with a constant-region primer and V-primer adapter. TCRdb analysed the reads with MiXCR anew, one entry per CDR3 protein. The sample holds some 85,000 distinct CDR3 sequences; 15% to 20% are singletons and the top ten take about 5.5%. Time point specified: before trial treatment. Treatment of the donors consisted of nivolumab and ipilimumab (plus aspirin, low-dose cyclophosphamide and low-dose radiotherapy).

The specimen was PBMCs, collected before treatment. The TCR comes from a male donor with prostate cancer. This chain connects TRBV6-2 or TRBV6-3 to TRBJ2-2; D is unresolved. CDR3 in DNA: TGTGCCAGCAGGGGTGGTCCCGGGGAGCTGTTTTTT. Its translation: CASRGGPGELFF.